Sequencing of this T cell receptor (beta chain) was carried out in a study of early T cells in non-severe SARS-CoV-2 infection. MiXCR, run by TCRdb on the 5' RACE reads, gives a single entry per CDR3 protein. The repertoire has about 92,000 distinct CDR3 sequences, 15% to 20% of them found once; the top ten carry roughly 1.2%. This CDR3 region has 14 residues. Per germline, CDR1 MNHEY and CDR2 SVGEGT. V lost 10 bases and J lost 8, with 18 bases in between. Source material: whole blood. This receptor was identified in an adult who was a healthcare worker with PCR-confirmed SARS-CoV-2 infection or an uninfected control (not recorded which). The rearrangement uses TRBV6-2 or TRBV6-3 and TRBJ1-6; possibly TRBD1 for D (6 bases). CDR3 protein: CAISGALRDSPLHF. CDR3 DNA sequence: TGTGCCATCTCAGGGGCGCTACGGGATTCACCCCTCCACTTT.